Sequencing of this T cell receptor beta chain was carried out in a study of blood T cell repertoires in COVID-19. Overall study context: Acute-phase and convalescent COVID-19 samples originated in the United States, Italy and Spain. The analysed material was cDNA or gDNA that came from T cells, B-cell-depleted T cells, or PBMCs.

Original methodology: By means of reference gene primer amplification, nucleated cell counts were estimated. Data came from immunoSEQ multiplex PCR; TCRdb stores just in-frame clones and leaves some out. D and trimming come from the DNA, and the V and J calls and clone size come from that table. Seen here are 55,000 to 65,000 clones, approximately 91% observed once, and the top ten hold 2% to 2.5%. The V end lost 4 bases, the J end lost 2 bases, and 18 bases lay between the germline ends. The CDR3 sequence is 17 residues long. Looked up from germline, CDR1 is SGHTA and CDR2 is FQGNSA. The source material was peripheral blood. The chain joins TRBV7-2 to TRBJ2-1; a weak D match, TRBD2 (6 bases). This TCR was recovered from a man aged 55 to 70 with acute or convalescent COVID-19. CDR3 sequence (DNA): TGTGCCAGCAGCTCCGTGTGGCGGGAAGGGGCCTACAATGAGCAGTTCTTC. Its protein product is CASSSVWREGAYNEQFF.